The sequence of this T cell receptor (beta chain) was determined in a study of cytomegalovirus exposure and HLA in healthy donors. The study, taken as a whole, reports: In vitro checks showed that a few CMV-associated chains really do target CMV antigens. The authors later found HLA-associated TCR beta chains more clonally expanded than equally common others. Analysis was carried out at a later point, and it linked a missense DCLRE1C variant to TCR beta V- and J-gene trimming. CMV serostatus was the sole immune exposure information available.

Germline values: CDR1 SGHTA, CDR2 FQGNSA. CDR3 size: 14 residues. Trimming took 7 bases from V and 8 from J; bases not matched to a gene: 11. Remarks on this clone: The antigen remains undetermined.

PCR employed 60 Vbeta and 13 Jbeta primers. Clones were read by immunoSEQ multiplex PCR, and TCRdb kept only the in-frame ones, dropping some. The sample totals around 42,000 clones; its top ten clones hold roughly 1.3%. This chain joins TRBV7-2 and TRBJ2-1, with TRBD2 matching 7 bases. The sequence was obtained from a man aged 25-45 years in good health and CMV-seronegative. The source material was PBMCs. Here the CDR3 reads CASTFWTSYDEQFF. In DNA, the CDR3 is TGTGCCAGCACCTTTTGGACTAGTTATGATGAGCAGTTCTTC.